Presented here are 6 T cell receptor beta chains from one specimen sequenced in a study of spatial heterogeneity in lung cancer. TCRdb passed the 5' RACE reads through MiXCR, listing each CDR3 protein once. The table has a few thousand distinct CDR3 sequences, approximately 30% seen once. The sample's time point: sample taken at primary tumor resection. Without sorting, whole RNA was sequenced from tumor, nontumor lung or frozen PBMC. Sequencing used PBMCs, obtained at surgery. The receptors originated from a female donor with early-stage non-small cell lung cancer.

Notes on this clonotype: Little can be read into the size of this beta chain, an off-target read in a library designed for alpha chains. V is TRBV6-1 and J is TRBJ2-2; no reliable D call. Germline V CDR1 and CDR2: MNHNS, SASEGT. This CDR3 has 15 residues. V lost 6 bases, J lost 1 base, and 12 bases lay in between. The CDR3 protein is CASSPRARNTGELFF. The CDR3 coding sequence is TGTGCCAGCAGCCCTCGGGCTCGGAACACCGGGGAGCTGTTTTTT.

In its sample, this clonotype was seen a few times. Because the library targeted alpha chains, this beta chain is an off-target read whose size means little. The chain carries TRBV11-2 and TRBJ2-1; D ambiguous. The length of the CDR3 is 16 residues. Trimming took off 1 base at V and 8 bases at J, with 18 bases between the two ends. Germline-derived CDR1 and CDR2 are SGHAT and FQNNGV. CDR3 sequence (DNA): TGTGCCAGCAGCTTAGTTGACCTCAGCCCATGGGATGAGCAGTTCTTC. It translates to CASSLVDLSPWDEQFF.

On this clonotype itself: This beta chain came through as a stray read in a library set up for alpha chains, and its size says little. The rearrangement links TRBV27 to TRBJ1-5, with D possibly matching TRBD1 (6 bases). The CDR3 has 13 residues. Germline CDR1 reads MNHEY; CDR2 reads SMNVEV (reference sequence). Deletions cut 6 bases from V and 0 bases from J, with 6 bases between. The CDR3 nucleotides read TGTGCCAGCAGGGGACATAGCAATCAGCCCCAGCATTTT. It encodes CASRGHSNQPQHF.

This clonotype showed up just a few times. This beta chain is an off-target read within a library intended for alpha chains, so its frequency means little. The chain employs TRBV9 and TRBJ2-3; no firm D call. The CDR3 contains 15 residues. In germline, CDR1 is SGDLS, CDR2 YYNGEE. Trimming removed 6 bases from V and 2 bases from J, with 16 bases in between. The CDR3 sequence is CASTMSPRITDTQYF. The CDR3, as DNA: TGTGCCAGCACAATGTCCCCAAGAATCACAGATACGCAGTATTTT.

This clonotype appeared a few times. Because the library targeted alpha chains, this beta chain is an off-target read whose size means little. The V call is TRBV7-8, the J call TRBJ2-7, with D maybe TRBD1 (5 bases). Trimming took 7 bases from V and 4 from J, leaving 14 bases between them. CDR1 SGHVS and CDR2 FQNEAQ come from the germline V gene. This CDR3 region has 13 residues. CDR3 protein: CASKAGFGYEQYF. DNA for the CDR3: TGTGCCAGCAAAGCAGGGTTTGGGTACGAGCAGTACTTC.

Worth noting for this clonotype: This beta chain is off target for a library built for alpha chains, so its abundance means little. This chain links TRBV5-4 with TRBJ2-5; D may correspond to TRBD1 or TRBD2 (5 bases each). This CDR3 has 16 residues. The germline V gene encodes CDR1 SGHNT and CDR2 YYREEE (reference sequence). V lost 4 bases and J 0 bases, leaving 16 bases between the germline ends. CDR3 sequence: CASSPRVGAYQETQYF. CDR3 in DNA: TGTGCCAGCAGCCCGAGAGTCGGGGCGTACCAAGAGACCCAGTACTTC.